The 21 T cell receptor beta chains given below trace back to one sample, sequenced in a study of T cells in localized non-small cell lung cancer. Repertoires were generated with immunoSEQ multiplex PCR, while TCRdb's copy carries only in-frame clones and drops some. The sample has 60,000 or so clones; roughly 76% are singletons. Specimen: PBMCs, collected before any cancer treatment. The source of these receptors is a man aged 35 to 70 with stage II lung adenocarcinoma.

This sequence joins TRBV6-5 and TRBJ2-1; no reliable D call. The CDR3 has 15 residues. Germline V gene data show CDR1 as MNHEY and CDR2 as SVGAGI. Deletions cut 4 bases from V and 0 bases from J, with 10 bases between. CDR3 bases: TGTGCCAGCAGTTCTGAAAAGAGCTCCTACAATGAGCAGTTCTTC. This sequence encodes CASSSEKSSYNEQFF.

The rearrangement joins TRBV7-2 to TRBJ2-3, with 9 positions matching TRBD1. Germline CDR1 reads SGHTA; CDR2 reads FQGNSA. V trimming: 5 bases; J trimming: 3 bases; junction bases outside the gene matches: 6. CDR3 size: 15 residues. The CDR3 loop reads CASSPQGAPTDTQYF. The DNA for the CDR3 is TGTGCCAGCAGCCCACAGGGGGCCCCAACAGATACGCAGTATTTT.

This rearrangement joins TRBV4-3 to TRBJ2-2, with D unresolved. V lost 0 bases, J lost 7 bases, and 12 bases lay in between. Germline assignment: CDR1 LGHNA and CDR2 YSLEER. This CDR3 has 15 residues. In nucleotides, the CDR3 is TGCGCCAGCAGCCAAGAAGGTCAGCATAGCGGGGAGCTGTTTTTT. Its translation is CASSQEGQHSGELFF.

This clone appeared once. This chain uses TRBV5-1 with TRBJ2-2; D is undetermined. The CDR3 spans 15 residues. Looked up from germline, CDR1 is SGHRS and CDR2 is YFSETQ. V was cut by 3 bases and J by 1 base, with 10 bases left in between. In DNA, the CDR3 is TGCGCCAGCAGCTCTGGAGTCGGGAACACCGGGGAGCTGTTTTTT. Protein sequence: CASSSGVGNTGELFF.

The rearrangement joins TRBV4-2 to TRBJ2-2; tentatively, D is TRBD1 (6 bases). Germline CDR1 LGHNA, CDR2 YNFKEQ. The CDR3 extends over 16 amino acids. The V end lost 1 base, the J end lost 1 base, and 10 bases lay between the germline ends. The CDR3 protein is CASSQVATGNTGELFF. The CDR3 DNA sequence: TGTGCCAGCAGCCAAGTGGCGACAGGGAACACCGGGGAGCTGTTTTTT.

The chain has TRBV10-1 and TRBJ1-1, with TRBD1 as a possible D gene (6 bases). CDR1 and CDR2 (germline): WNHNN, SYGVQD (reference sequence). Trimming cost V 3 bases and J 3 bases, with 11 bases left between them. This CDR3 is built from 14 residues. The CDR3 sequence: CASSDRGSDTEAFF. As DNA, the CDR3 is TGCGCCAGCAGTGACAGGGGAAGTGACACTGAAGCTTTCTTT.

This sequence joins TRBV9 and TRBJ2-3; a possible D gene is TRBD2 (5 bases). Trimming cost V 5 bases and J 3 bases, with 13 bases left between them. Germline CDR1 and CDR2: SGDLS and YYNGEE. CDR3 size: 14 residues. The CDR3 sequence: CASSSSGRTDTQYF. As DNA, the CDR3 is TGTGCCAGCAGTTCCAGCGGAAGGACAGATACGCAGTATTTT.

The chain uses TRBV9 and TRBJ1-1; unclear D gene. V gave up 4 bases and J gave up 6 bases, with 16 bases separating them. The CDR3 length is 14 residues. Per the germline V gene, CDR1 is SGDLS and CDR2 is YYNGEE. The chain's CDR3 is CASSPDPLGAEAFF. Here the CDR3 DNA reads TGTGCCAGCAGCCCTGACCCTTTAGGCGCTGAAGCTTTCTTT.

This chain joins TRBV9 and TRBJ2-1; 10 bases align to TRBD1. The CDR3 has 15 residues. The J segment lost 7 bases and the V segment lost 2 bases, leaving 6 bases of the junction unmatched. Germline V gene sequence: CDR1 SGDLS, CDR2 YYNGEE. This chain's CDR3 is CASSVRQGARNEQFF. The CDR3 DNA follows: TGTGCCAGCAGCGTCAGACAGGGGGCGCGGAATGAGCAGTTCTTC.

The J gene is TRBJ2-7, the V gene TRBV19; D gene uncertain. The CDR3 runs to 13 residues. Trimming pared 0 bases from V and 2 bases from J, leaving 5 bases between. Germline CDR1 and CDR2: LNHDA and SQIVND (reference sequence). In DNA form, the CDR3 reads TGTGCCAGTAGTATAGATGCCCCCTACGAGCAGTACTTC. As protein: CASSIDAPYEQYF.

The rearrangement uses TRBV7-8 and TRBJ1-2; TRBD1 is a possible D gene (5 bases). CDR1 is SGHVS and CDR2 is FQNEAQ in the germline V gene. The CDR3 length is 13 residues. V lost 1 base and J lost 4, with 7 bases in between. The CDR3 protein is CASSLGQSYGYTF. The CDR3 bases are TGTGCCAGCAGCTTAGGACAGAGCTATGGCTACACCTTC. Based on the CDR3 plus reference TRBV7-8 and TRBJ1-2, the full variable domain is GAGVSQSPRYKVAKRGQDVALRCDPISGHVSLFWYQQALGQGPEFLTYFQNEAQLDKSGLPSDRFFAERPEGSVSTLKIQRTQQEDSAVYLCASSLGQSYGYTFGSGTRLTVV.

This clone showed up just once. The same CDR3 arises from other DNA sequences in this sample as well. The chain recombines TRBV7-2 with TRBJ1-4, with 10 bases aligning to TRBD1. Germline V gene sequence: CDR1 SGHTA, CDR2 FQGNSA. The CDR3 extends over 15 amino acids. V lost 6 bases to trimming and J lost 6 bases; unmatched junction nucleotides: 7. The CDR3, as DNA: TGTGCCAGCAGTCCCACCGGGACAGGGGATGAAAAACTGTTTTTT. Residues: CASSPTGTGDEKLFF.

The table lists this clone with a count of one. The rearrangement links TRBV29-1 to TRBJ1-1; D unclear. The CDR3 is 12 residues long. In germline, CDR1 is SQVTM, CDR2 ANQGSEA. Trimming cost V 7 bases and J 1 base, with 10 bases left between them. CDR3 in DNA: TGCAGCGCCAGACGCCAGAACACTGAAGCTTTCTTT. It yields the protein CSARRQNTEAFF.

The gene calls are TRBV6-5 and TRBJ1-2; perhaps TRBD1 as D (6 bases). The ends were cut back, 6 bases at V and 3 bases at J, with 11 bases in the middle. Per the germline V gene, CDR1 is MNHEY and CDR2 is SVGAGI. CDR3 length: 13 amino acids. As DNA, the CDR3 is TGTGCCAGCAGCCCCCCAGGGGACTATGGCTACACCTTC. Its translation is CASSPPGDYGYTF.

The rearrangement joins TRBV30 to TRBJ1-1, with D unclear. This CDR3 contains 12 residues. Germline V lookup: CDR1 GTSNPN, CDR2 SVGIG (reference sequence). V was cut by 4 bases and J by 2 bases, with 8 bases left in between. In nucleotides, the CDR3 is TGTGCCTGGACCGACACCAACACTGAAGCTTTCTTT. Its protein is CAWTDTNTEAFF.

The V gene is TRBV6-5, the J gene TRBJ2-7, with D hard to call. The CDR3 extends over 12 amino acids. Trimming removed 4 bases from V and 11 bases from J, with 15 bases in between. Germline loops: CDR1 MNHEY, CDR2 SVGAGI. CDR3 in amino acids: CASSLPSGGKYF. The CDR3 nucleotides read TGTGCCAGCAGTTTACCATCAGGTGGAAAGTACTTC.

CDR3 bases: TGTGCCAGCAGCCCTAGTCCCGGGACAGTGAACACTGAAGCTTTCTTT. Its protein product is CASSPSPGTVNTEAFF. The chain has TRBV9 and TRBJ1-1; 7 bases are a match to TRBD1. This CDR3 has 16 amino acids. Per the germline V gene, CDR1 is SGDLS and CDR2 is YYNGEE. The V segment lost 4 bases and the J segment 0 bases; nucleotides outside the gene matches: 9.

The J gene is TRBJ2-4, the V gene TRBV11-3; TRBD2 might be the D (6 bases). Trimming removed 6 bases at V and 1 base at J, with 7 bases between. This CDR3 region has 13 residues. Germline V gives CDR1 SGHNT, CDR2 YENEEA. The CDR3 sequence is CASSRGAKNIQYF. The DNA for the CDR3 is TGTGCCAGCAGTCGGGGGGCCAAAAACATTCAGTACTTC. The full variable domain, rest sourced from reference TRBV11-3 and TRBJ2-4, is EAGVVQSPRYKIIEKKQPVAFWCNPISGHNTLYWYLQNLGQGPELLIRYENEEAVDDSQLPKDRFSAERLKGVDSTLKIQPAELGDSAVYLCASSRGAKNIQYFGAGTRLSVL.

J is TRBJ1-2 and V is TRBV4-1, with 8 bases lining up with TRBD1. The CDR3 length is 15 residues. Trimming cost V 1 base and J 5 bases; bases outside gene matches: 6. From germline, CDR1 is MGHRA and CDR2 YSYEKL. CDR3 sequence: CASSQGRTGRYGYTF. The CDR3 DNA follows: TGCGCCAGCAGCCAAGGTAGGACAGGGAGATATGGCTACACCTTC.

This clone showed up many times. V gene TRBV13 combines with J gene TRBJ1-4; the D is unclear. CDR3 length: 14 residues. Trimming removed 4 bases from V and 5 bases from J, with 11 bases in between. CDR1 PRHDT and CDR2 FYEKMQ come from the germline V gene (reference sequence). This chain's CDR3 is CASSSRDWNEKLFF. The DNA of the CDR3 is TGTGCCAGCAGCTCCCGGGATTGGAATGAAAAACTGTTTTTT.

CDR3 bases: TGCAGCGGGGGGACAGGGTCAGCCTACGAGCAGTACTTC. Its protein is CSGGTGSAYEQYF. V is TRBV29-1 and J is TRBJ2-7; 9 bases are a match to TRBD1. Germline CDR1 SQVTM, CDR2 ANQGSEA. The CDR3 has 13 amino acids. The V segment lost 7 bases and the J segment 2 bases; nucleotides outside the gene matches: 6.